This T cell receptor (beta chain) was identified during a study of cytomegalovirus exposure and HLA in healthy donors. The CDR3 contains 14 residues. Trimming stripped 1 base from V and 7 bases from J, with 13 bases between. Germline values: CDR1 SGHTA, CDR2 FQGTGA. Both 60 Vbeta primers and 13 Jbeta primers went into the PCR. Here immunoSEQ multiplex PCR was the method, and the copy in TCRdb shows in-frame clones only, minus some. The table lists around 130,000 clones, 75% to 85% of them singletons, with 2% to 2.5% in the top ten. The chain is built from TRBV7-3 and TRBJ1-2; D perhaps matches TRBD1 (5 bases). The source is a man aged 18 to 30 in good health and CMV-seronegative. The source material was PBMCs. The CDR3 DNA follows: TGTGCCAGCAGCTTAAATGTTGGGGGAGGTGGCTACACCTTC. Its protein is CASSLNVGGGGYTF.